This T cell receptor beta chain was recorded in a study of blood T cells in healthy people across ages. Total RNA, at least 5.5 micrograms per sample, came from PBMCs. Whole-study results and caveats: Older individuals had lower TCR beta diversity per million T cells (the decline was roughly linear).

As to this clonotype: Its antigen is unknown.

Germline V gene data show CDR1 as DFQATT and CDR2 as SNEGSKA (reference sequence). The CDR3 sequence is 15 residues long. The authors ran a second PCR of roughly 6 to 12 cycles using a sample-barcoded 5' primer and a J-beta primer mix. Tags on each cDNA molecule came from a template-switch adaptor with 12 random nucleotides. Each CDR3 protein gets one entry after TCRdb re-called the 5' RACE reads with MiXCR. The sample carries just over 1 million distinct CDR3 sequences, under 45% recorded once. V usage is TRBV20-1 and J usage is TRBJ2-7; D unclear. The DNA end favors TRBJ2-5, so the J call may be wrong. This clonotype originated in a woman aged 55 to 70 in good health. Sequenced material: blood. CDR3 sequence: CSALDGARSQETQYF. As DNA, the CDR3 is TGCAGTGCTCTGGACGGTGCTAGGTCCCAAGAGACCCAGTACTTC.